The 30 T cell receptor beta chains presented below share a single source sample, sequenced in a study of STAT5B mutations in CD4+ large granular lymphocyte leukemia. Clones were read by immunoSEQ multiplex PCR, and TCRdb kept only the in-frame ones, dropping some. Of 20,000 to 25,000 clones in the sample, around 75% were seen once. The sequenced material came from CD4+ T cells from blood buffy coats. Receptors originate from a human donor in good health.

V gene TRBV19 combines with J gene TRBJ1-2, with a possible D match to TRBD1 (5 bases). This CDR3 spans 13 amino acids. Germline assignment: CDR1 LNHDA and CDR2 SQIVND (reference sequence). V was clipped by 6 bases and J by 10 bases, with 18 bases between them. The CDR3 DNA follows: TGTGCCAGTAGCACTATCGGCCAGGGCAACTACACCTTC. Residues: CASSTIGQGNYTF.

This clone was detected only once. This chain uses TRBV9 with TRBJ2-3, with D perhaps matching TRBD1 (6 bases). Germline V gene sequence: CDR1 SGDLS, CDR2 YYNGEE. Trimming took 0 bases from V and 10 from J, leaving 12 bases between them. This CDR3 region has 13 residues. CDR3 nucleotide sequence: TGTGCCAGCAGCGTAGGCCCGGACAGTTCGCAGTATTTT. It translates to CASSVGPDSSQYF. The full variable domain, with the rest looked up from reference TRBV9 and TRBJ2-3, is DSGVTQTPKHLITATGQRVTLRCSPRSGDLSVYWYQQSLDQGLQFLIQYYNGEERAKGNILERFSAQQFPDLHSELNLSSLELGDSALYFCASSVGPDSSQYFGPGTRLTVL.

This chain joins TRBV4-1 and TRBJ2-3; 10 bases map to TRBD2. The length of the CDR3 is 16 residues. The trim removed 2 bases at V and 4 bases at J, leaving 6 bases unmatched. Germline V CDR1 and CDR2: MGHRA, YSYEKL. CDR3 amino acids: CASSQKTSGDPDTQYF. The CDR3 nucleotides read TGCGCCAGCAGCCAAAAAACTAGCGGGGACCCAGATACGCAGTATTTT.

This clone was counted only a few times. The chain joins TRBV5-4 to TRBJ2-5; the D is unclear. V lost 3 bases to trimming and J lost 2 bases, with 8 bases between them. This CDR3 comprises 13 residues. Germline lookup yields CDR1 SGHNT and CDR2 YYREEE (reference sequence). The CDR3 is CASSSLPQETQYF. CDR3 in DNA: TGTGCCAGCAGCTCCCTACCTCAAGAGACCCAGTACTTC.

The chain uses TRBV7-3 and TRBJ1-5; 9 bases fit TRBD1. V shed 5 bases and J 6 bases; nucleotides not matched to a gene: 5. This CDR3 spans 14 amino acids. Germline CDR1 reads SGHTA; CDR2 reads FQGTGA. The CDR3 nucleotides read TGTGCCAGCAGCGAGACAGGGGGGGCTCAGCCCCAGCATTTT. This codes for CASSETGGAQPQHF.

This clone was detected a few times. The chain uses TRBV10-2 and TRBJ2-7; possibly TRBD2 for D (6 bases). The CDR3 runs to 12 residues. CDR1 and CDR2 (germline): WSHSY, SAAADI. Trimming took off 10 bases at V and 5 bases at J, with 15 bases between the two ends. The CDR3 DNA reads TGCGCCACCGGGCACGGGGGTCACGAGCAGTACTTC. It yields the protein CATGHGGHEQYF.

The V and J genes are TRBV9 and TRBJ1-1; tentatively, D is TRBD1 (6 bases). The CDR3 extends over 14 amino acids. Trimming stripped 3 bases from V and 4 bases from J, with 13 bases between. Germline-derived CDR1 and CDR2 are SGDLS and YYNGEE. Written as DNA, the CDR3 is TGTGCCAGCAGCGCACAGGGTAGGAGCACTGAAGCTTTCTTT. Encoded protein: CASSAQGRSTEAFF.

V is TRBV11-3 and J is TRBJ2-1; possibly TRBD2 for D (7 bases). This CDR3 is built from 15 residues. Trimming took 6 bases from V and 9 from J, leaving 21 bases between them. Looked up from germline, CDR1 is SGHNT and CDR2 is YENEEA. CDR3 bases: TGTGCCAGCAGTCTAGGGGGGAGGGAAGGGGTTGAGCAGTTCTTC. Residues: CASSLGGREGVEQFF.

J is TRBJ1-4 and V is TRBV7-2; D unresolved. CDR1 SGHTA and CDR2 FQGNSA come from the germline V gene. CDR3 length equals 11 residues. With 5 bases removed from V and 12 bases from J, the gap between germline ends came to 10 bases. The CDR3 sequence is CASSTGRELFF. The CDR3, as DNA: TGTGCCAGCAGCACCGGCAGAGAACTGTTTTTT.

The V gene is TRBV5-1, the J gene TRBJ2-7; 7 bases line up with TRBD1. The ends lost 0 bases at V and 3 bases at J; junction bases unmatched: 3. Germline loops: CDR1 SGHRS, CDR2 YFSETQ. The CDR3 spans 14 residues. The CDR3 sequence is CASSLGQGVYEQYF. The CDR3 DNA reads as TGCGCCAGCAGCTTGGGACAGGGAGTCTACGAGCAGTACTTC.

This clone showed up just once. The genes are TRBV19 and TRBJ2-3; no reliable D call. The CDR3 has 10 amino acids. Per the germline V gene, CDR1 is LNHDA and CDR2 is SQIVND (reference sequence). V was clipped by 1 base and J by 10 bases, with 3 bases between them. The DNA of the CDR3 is TGTGCCAGTAGTATAGGGGCGCAGTATTTT. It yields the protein CASSIGAQYF.

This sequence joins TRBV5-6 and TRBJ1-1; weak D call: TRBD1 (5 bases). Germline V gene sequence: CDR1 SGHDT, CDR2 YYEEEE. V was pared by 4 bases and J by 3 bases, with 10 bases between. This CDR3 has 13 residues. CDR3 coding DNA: TGTGCCAGCAGCCCGGACAAGGACACTGAAGCTTTCTTT. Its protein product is CASSPDKDTEAFF.

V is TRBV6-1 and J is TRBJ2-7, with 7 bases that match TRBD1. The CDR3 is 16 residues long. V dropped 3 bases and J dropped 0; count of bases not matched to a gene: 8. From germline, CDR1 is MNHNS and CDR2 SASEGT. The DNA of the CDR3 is TGTGCCAGCAGTGATCGGTCGACAGGGAGCTCCTACGAGCAGTACTTC. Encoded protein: CASSDRSTGSSYEQYF.

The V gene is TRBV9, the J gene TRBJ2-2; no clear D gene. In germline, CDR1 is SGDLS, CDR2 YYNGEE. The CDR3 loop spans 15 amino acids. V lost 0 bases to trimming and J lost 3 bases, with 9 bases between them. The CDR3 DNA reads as TGTGCCAGCAGCGTAGATGGGCGAGACACCGGGGAGCTGTTTTTT. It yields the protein CASSVDGRDTGELFF. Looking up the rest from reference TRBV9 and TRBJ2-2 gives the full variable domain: DSGVTQTPKHLITATGQRVTLRCSPRSGDLSVYWYQQSLDQGLQFLIQYYNGEERAKGNILERFSAQQFPDLHSELNLSSLELGDSALYFCASSVDGRDTGELFFGEGSRLTVL.

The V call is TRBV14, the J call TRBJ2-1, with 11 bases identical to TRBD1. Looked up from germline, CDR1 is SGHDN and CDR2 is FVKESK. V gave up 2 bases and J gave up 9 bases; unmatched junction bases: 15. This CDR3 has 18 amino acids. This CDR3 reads CASSQRTGGVSGTGEQFF. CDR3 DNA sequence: TGTGCCAGCAGCCAAAGGACAGGGGGCGTTAGCGGGACCGGTGAGCAGTTCTTC.

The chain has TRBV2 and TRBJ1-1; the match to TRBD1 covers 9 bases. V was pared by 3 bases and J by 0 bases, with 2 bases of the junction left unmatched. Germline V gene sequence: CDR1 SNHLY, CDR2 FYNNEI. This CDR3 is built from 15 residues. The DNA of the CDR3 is TGTGCCAGCAGTGAGGACAGGGGAATGAACACTGAAGCTTTCTTT. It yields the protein CASSEDRGMNTEAFF. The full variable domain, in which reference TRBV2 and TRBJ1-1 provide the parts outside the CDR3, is EPEVTQTPSHQVTQMGQEVILRCVPISNHLYFYWYRQILGQKVEFLVSFYNNEISEKSEIFDDQFSVERPDGSNFTLKIRSTKLEDSAMYFCASSEDRGMNTEAFFGQGTRLTVV.

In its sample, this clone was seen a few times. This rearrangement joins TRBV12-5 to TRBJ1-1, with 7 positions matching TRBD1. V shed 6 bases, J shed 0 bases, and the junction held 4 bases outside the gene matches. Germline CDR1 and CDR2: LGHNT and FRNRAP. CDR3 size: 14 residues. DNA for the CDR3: TGTGCTAGTGGCACGGGACAGCTGAACACTGAAGCTTTCTTT. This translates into CASGTGQLNTEAFF.

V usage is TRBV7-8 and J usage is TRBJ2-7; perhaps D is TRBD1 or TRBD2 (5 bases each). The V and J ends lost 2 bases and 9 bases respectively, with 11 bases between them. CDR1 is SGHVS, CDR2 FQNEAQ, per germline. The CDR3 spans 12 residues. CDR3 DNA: TGTGCCAGCAGCTTATTTGTTGGGGGGCAGTACTTC. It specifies CASSLFVGGQYF.

The CDR3 reads CASSPSDNEQFF. The CDR3 DNA reads TGTGCCAGCTCACCGTCGGACAATGAGCAGTTCTTC. The chain combines TRBV18 with TRBJ2-1, with D unclear. CDR3 size: 12 residues. Germline CDR1 is KGHSH and CDR2 is LQKENI. Trimming left V 3 bases short and J 5 bases short, with 5 bases between. The whole variable domain, remainder taken from reference TRBV18 and TRBJ2-1, is NAGVMQNPRHLVRRRGQEARLRCSPMKGHSHVYWYRQLPEEGLKFMVYLQKENIIDESGMPKERFSAEFPKEGPSILRIQQVVRGDSAAYFCASSPSDNEQFFGPGTRLTVL.

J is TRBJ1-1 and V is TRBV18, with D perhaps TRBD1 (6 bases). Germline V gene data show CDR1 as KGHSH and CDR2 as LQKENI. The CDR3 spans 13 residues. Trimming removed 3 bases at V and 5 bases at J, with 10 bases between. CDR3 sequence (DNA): TGTGCCAGCTCACCGAAAGGGGGTACTGAAGCTTTCTTT. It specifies CASSPKGGTEAFF.

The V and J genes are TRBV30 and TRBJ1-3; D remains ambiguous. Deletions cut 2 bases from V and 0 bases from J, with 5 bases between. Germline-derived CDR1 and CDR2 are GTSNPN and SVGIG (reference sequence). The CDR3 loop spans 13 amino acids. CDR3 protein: CAWSPPSGNTIYF. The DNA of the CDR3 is TGTGCCTGGAGTCCTCCCTCTGGAAACACCATATATTTT.

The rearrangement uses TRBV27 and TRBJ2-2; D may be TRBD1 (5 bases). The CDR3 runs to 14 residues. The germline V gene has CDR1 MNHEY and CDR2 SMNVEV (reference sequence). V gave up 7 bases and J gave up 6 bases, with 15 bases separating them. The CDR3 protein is CASKAGMVPGELFF. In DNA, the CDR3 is TGTGCCAGCAAGGCAGGGATGGTCCCCGGGGAGCTGTTTTTT.

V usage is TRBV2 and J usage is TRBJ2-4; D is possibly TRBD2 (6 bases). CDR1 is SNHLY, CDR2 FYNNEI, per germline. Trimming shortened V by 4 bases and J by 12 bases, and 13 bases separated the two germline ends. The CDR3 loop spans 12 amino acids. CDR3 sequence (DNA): TGTGCCAGCAGTGCCTGGGCGGAGGGTCAGTACTTC. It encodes CASSAWAEGQYF.

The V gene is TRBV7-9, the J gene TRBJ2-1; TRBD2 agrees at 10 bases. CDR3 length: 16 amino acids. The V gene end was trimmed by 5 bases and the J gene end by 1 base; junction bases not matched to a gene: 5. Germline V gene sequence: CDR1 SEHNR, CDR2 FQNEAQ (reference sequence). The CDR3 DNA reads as TGTGCCAGCAGCGATCCTAGCGGGGGTTCCTACAATGAGCAGTTCTTC. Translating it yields CASSDPSGGSYNEQFF.

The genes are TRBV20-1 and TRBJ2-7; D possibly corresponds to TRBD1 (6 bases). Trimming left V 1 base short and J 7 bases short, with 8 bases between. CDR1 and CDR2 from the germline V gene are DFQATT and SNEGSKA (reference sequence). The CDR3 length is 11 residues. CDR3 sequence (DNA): TGCAGTGCTAGAGGGGGACATGAGCAGTACTTC. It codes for CSARGGHEQYF.

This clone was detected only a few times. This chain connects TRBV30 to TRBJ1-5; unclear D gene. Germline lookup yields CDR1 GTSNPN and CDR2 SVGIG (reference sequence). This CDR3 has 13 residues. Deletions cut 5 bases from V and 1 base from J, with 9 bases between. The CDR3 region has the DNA TGTGCCTGGGGAGGGAGAAGCAATCAGCCCCAGCATTTT. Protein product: CAWGGRSNQPQHF. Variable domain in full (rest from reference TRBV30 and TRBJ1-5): SQTIHQWPATLVQPVGSPLSLECTVEGTSNPNLYWYRQAAGRGLQLLFYSVGIGQISSEVPQNLSASRPQDRQFILSSKKLLLSDSGFYLCAWGGRSNQPQHFGDGTRLSIL.

CDR3 sequence reads: CASSLEGWRGGEQYF. CDR3 sequence (DNA): TGTGCCAGCAGCTTAGAGGGGTGGAGGGGGGGCGAGCAGTACTTC. The genes are TRBV7-2 and TRBJ2-7, with TRBD2 as a possible D gene (7 bases). CDR1 and CDR2 from the germline V gene are SGHTA and FQGNSA. CDR3 length equals 15 residues. Trimming cost V 1 base and J 6 bases, with 16 bases left between them.

DNA for the CDR3: TGCGCCAGCAGCCAAGCGCTCGGGACAGGTTATATCAATGAGCAGTTCTTC. Translated, it gives CASSQALGTGYINEQFF. V and J are TRBV4-3 and TRBJ2-1, with TRBD1 identical over 8 bases. Germline V gene lookup returns CDR1 LGHNA and CDR2 YSLEER. After removal of 1 base from V and 6 bases from J, the junction contained 11 bases not matched to a gene. The CDR3 runs to 17 residues.

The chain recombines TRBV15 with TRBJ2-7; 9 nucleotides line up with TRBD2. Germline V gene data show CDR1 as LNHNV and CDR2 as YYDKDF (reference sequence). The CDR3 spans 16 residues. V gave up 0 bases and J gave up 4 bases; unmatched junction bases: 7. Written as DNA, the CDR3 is TGTGCCACCAGCAGAGATAGCCAGCGGGGGGCTTACGAGCAGTACTTC. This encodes CATSRDSQRGAYEQYF.

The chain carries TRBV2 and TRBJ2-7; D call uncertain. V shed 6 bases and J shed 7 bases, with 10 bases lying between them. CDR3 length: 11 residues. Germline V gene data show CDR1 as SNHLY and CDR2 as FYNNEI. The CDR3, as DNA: TGTGCCAGCAGCAGCCTTGGGGAGCAGTACTTC. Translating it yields CASSSLGEQYF.